This T cell receptor (beta chain) was observed in a study of persistence of HIV-infected CD4 T cells. About the research overall: Suppressive ART had lasted a median of around eight years.

The immunoSEQ assay was version 4, run in survey mode. Each sample used up to about 1 ug genomic DNA diluted to around 10 ng/uL. TCRdb's table, derived via immunoSEQ multiplex PCR, lists solely in-frame clones and lacks some. The data show approximately 40,000 clones, with about 80% seen just once and 14% held by the top ten. An overlapping HIV-1 Gag peptide pool stimulated these cells at about 0.91 ug/peptide/mL. Sorted nonresponding memory CD4+ T cells were CD40L-negative, CD69-negative, CD45RO-high. Study conclusions and caveats: TCRbeta richness was lower in CMV- and Gag-responding cells than in anti-CD3/anti-CD28-responding cells.

Points on this clone: What it binds is not known.

This TCR came from an adult man with HIV who was CMV-seropositive. Sequencing used CD4+ T cells sorted from PBMCs after roughly 20-hour stimulation, obtained from a patient who received antiretroviral therapy.

CDR3 bases: TGTGCCACCAGTGGTGCCCTGGGAGAGACCCAGTACTTC. This codes for CATSGALGETQYF. The chain recombines TRBV24-1 with TRBJ2-5; no firm D call. The germline CDR1 and CDR2 sequences are KGHDR and SFDVKD. Trimming took 5 bases from V and 4 from J, leaving 10 bases between them. The CDR3 totals 13 residues.